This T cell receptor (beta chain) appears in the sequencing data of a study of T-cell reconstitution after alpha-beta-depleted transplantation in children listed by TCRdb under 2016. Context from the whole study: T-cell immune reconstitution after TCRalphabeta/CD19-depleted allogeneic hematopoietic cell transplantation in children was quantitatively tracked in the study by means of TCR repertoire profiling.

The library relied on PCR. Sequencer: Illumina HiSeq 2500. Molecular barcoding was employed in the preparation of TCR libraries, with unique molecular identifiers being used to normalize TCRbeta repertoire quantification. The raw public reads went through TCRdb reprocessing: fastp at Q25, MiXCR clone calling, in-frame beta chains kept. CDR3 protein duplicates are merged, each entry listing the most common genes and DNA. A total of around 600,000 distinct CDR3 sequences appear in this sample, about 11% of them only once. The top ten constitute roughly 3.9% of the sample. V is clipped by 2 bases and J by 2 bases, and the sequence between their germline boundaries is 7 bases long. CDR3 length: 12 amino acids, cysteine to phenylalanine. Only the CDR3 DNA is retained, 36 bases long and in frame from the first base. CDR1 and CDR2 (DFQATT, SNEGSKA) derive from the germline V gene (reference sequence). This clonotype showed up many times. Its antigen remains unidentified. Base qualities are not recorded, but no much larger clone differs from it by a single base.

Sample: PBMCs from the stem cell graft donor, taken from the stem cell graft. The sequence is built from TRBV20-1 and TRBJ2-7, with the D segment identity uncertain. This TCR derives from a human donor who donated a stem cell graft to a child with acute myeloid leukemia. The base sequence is TGCAGTGCTAGAAAGGGTCCCTACGAGCAGTACTTC. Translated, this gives CSARKGPYEQYF.